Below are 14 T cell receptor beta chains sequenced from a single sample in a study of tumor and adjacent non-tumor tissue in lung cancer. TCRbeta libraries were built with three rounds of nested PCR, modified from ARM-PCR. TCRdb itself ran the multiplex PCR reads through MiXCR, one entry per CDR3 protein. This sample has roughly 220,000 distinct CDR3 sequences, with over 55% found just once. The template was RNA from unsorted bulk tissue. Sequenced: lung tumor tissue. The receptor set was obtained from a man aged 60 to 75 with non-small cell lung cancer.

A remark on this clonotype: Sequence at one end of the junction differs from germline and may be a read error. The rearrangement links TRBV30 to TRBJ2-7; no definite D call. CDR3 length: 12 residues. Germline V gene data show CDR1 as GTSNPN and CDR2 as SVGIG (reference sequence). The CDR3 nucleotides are TGTGCTTGGAGACCTCAGAAGTACGAGCAGTACTTC. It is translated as CAWRPQKYEQYF.

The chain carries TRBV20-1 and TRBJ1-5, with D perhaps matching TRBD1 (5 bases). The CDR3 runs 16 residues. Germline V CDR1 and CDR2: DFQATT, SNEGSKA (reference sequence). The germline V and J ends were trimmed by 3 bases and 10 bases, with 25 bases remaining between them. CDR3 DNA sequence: TGCAGTGCTAGCCGGGACGCCGGGACCGCGTCTGGTCCCCAGCATTTT. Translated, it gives CSASRDAGTASGPQHF.

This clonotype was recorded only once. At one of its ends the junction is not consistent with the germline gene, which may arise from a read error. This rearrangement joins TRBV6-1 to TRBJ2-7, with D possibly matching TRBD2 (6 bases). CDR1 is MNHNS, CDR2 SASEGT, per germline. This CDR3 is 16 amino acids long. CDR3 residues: CTSGGTSRGLIYEQYF. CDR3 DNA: TGTACCAGCGGTGGAACCTCTCGAGGACTAATCTACGAGCAGTACTTC.

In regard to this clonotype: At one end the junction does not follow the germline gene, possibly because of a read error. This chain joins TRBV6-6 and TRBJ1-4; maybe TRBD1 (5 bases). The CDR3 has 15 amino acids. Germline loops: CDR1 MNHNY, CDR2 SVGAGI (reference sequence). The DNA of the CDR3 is TGTACCAGCAGTTATACGGACGGGACTAATGAAAAACCGTTTTTT. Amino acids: CTSSYTDGTNEKPFF.

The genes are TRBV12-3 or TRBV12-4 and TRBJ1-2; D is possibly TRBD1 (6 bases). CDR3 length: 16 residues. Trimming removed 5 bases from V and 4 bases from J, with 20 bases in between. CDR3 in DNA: TGTGCCAGCAGTGGGCAGGGGAAAGGGGGAGCCTATGGCTACACCTTC. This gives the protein CASSGQGKGGAYGYTF.

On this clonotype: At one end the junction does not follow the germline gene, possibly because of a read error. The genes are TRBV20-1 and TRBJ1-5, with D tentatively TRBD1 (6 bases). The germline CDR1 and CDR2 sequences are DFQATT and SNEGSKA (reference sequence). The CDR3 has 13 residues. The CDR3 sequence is CIARSGADQSQHF. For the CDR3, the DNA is TGCATTGCTAGGTCGGGGGCGGACCAGTCCCAGCATTTT.

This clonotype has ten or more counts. For the CDR3, the DNA is TGCAGTGCAAAATTAAGCGGGGGTTTCTACAATGAGCAGTTCTTC. This translates into CSAKLSGGFYNEQFF. This chain uses TRBV20-1 with TRBJ2-1; 8 nucleotides agree with TRBD2. The ends lost 6 bases at V and 3 bases at J; junction bases unmatched: 10. In germline, CDR1 is DFQATT, CDR2 SNEGSKA (reference sequence). This CDR3 region has 15 residues.

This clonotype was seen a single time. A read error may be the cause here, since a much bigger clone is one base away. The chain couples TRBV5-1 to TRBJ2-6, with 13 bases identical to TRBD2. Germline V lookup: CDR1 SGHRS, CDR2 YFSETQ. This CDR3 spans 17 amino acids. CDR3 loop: CASSPGLAGAGANVVTF. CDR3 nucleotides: TGCGCCAGCAGCCCAGGACTAGCGGGAGCGGGGGCCAACGTCGTGACTTTC.

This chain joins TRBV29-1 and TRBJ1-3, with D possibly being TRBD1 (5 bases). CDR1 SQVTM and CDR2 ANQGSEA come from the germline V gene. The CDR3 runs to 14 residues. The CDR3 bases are TGCATCGTCGGGGCTGGTACCTCTGGAAACACCATATATTTT. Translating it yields CIVGAGTSGNTIYF.

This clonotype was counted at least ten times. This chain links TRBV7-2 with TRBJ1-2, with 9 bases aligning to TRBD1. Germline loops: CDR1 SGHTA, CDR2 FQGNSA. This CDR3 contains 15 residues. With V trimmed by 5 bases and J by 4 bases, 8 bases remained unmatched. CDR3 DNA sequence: TGTGCCAGCAGCGCCCGGACAGGGGCGGGCTATGGCTACACCTTC. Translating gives CASSARTGAGYGYTF.

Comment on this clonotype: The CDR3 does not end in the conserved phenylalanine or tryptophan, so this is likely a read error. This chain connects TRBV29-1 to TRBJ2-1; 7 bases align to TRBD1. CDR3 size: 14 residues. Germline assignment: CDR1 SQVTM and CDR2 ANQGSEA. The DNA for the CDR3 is TGTAGCGTTGAAGCGTCGACAGGGTTGAATGAGCAGTTCGTC. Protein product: CSVEASTGLNEQFV.

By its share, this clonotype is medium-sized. The CDR3 DNA follows: TGTGCCAGCAGCTTAGAGAGGGCCGGGGAGCTGTTTTTT. Its protein product is CASSLERAGELFF. The chain is built from TRBV11-2 and TRBJ2-2; possibly TRBD2 for D (5 bases). The CDR3 is 13 amino acids. The germline V gene encodes CDR1 SGHAT and CDR2 FQNNGV. Between the trimmed V and J ends, which lost 0 bases and 6 bases, there was a span of 5 bases.

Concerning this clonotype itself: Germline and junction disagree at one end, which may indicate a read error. The CDR3 DNA is TGTGCCAGCAGCTTAGTTGGGACTAGCGGTAGCACAGATTCGCAGAATTTT. It encodes CASSLVGTSGSTDSQNF. The rearrangement joins TRBV11-1 to TRBJ2-3; 11 bases map to TRBD2. Per the germline V gene, CDR1 is SGHAT and CDR2 is FQDESV (reference sequence). The CDR3 has 17 residues.

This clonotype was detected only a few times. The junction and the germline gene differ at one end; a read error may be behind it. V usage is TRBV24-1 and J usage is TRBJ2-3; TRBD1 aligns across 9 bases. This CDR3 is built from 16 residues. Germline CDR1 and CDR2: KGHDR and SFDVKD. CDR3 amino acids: CATSDKKGQGWGTQYF. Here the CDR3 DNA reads TGTGCGACCAGTGATAAGAAGGGACAGGGATGGGGTACGCAGTATTTT.